This T cell receptor (beta chain) was captured in a study of cytomegalovirus exposure and HLA in healthy donors. Study as a whole: The 120 or so validation repertoires, a later analysis reported, used the same platform as the approximately 650 first-cohort repertoires. Study conclusions and caveats: The dataset shows that most TCR sequences were rare, while some public TCRs occurred in many donors. Reports indicated that the classifier achieved high specificity and sensitivity in diagnosing cytomegalovirus status. Researchers reported that three CMV-associated chains were confirmed in vitro as CMV antigen-specific.

The CDR3 is 17 residues long. Unmatched junction bases numbered 12, after V lost 5 bases and J lost 3 bases. Germline-derived CDR1 and CDR2 are LNHDA and SQIVND (reference sequence). In the case of this clone: Its antigen is unidentified.

Sequencing used immunoSEQ multiplex PCR; TCRdb keeps in-frame clones, though not all of them. This repertoire shows 100,000 to 150,000 clones, 85% to 90% found once; its top ten account for 1.5% to 2%. The sample comprised PBMCs. The J gene is TRBJ1-2, the V gene TRBV19, with TRBD1 matching 10 bases. The origin of this receptor is a woman aged 18-35 years in good health and CMV-seronegative. CDR3 in DNA: TGTGCCAGTAGTTTCCCGCCTTCGACAGGGGGCGACTATGGCTACACCTTC. This encodes CASSFPPSTGGDYGYTF.